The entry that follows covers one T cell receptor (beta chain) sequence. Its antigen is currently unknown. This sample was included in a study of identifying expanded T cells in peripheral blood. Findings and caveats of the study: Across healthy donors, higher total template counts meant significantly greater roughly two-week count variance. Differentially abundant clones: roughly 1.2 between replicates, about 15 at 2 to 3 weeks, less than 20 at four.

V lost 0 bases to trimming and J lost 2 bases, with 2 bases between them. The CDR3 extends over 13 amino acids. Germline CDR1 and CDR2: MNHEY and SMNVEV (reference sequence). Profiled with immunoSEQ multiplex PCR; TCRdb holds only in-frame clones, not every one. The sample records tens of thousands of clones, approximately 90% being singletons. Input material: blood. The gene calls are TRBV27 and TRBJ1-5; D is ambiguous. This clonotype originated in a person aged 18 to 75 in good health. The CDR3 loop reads CASSLSGNQPQHF. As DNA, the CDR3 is TGTGCCAGCAGTTTATCTGGCAATCAGCCCCAGCATTTT.